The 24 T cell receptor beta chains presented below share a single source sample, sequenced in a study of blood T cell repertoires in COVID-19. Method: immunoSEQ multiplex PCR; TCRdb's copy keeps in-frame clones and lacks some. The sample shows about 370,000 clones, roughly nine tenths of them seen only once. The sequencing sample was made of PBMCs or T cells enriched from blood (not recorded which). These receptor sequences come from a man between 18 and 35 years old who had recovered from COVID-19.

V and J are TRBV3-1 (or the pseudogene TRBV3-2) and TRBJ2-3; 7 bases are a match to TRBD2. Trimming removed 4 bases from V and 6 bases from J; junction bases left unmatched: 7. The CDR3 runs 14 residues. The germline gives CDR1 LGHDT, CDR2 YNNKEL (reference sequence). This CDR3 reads CASSPGVAGDTQYF. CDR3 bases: TGTGCCAGCAGCCCCGGGGTAGCGGGTGATACGCAGTATTTT.

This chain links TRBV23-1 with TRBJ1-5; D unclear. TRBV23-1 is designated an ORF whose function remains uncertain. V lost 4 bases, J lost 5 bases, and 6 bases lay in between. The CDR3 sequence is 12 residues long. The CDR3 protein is CASSPPDQPQHF. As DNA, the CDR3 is TGCGCCAGCAGTCCCCCAGATCAGCCCCAGCATTTT.

CDR3 coding DNA: TGTGCCAGCAGCTTCCGGGAGGGCCAATACGAGCAGTACTTC. It translates to CASSFREGQYEQYF. The rearrangement joins TRBV11-2 to TRBJ2-7; 8 positions agree with TRBD2. The trim removed 3 bases at V and 4 bases at J, leaving 5 bases unmatched. Germline V gene data show CDR1 as SGHAT and CDR2 as FQNNGV. The CDR3 runs 14 residues.

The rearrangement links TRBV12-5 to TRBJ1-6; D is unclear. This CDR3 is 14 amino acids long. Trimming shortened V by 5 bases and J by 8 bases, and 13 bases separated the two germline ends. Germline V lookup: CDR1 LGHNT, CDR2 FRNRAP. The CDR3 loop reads CASGTTEGHSPLHF. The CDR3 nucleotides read TGTGCTAGTGGTACGACGGAGGGCCATTCACCCCTCCACTTT.

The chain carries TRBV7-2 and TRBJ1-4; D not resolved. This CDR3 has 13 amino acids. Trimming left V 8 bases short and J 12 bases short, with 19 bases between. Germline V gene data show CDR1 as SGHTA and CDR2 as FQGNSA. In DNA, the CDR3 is TGTGCCAGCGCTGGGCACGCCCGCGGGGAACTGTTTTTT. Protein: CASAGHARGELFF.

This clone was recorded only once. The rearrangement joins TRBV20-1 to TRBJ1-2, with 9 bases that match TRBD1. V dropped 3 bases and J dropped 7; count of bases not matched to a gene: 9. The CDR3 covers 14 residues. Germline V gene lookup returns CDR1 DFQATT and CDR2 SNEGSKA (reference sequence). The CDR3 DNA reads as TGCAGTGCTAGTCTTAGGACAGGGGAGGGTGGCTACACCTTC. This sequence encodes CSASLRTGEGGYTF.

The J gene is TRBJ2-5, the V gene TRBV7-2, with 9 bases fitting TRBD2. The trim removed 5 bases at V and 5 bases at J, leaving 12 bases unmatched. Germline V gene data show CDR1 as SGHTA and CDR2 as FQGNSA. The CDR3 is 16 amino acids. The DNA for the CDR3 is TGTGCCAGCAGCCCTCTGGGTAGCGGGAGTCTCGAGACCCAGTACTTC. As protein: CASSPLGSGSLETQYF.

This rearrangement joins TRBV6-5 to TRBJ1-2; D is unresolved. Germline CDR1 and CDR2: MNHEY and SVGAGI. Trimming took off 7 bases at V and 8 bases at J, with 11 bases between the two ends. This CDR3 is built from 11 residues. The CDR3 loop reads CASKTRGGYTF. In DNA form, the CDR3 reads TGTGCCAGCAAGACGCGAGGGGGCTACACCTTC.

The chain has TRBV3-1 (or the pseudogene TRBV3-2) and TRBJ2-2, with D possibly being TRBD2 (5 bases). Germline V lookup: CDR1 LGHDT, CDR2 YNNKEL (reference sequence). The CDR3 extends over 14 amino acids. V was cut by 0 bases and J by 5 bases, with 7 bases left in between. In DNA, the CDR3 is TGTGCCAGCAGCCAAGACCGGGAAACCGGGGAGCTGTTTTTT. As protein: CASSQDRETGELFF.

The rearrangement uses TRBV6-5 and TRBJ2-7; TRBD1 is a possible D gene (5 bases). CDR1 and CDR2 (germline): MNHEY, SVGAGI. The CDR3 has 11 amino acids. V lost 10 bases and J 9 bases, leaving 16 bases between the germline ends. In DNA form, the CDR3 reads TGTGCCATCGGAATGGCGCAGGGGCAGTACTTC. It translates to CAIGMAQGQYF.

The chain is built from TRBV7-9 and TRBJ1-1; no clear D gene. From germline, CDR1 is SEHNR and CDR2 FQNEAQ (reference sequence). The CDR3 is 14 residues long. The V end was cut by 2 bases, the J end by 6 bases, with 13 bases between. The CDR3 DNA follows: TGTGCCAGCAGCTTAACGGAGTTTGCATCTGAAGCTTTCTTT. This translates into CASSLTEFASEAFF.

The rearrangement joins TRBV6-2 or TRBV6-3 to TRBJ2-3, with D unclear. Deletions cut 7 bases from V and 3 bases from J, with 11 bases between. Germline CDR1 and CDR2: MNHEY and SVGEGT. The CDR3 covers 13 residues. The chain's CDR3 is CASTPGWTDTQYF. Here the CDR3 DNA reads TGTGCCAGCACCCCCGGGTGGACAGATACGCAGTATTTT.

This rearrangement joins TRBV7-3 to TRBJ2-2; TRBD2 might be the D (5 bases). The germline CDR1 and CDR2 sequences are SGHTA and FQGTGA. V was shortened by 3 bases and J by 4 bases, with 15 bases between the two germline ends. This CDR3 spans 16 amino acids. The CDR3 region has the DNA TGTGCCAGCAGCTTCCAAGGGAGCGTTGGCACCGGGGAGCTGTTTTTT. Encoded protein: CASSFQGSVGTGELFF.

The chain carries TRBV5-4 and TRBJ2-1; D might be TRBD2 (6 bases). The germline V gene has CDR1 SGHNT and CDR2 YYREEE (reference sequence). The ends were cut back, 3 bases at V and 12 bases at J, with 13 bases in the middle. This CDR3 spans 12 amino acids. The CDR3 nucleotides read TGTGCCAGCAGCTCCCAGGAGGGCGGGCAGTTCTTC. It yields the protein CASSSQEGGQFF.

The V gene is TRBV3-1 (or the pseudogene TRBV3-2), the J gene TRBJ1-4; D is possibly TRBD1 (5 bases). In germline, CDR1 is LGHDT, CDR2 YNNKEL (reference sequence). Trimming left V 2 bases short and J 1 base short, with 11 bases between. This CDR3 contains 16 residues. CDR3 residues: CASSQPRRGTNEKLFF. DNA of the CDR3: TGTGCCAGCAGCCAACCGCGAAGGGGAACTAATGAAAAACTGTTTTTT.

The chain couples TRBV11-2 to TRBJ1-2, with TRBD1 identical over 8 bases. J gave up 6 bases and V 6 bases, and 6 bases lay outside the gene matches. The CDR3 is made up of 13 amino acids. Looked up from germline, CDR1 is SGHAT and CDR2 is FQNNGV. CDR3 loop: CASRYRGTDGYTF. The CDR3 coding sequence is TGTGCCAGCAGGTACAGGGGGACTGATGGCTACACCTTC.

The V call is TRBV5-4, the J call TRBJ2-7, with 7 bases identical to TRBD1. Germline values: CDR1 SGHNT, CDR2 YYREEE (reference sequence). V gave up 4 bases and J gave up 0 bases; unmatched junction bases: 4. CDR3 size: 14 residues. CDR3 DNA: TGTGCCAGCAGCCGGGACAGTTTCTCCTACGAGCAGTACTTC. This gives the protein CASSRDSFSYEQYF.

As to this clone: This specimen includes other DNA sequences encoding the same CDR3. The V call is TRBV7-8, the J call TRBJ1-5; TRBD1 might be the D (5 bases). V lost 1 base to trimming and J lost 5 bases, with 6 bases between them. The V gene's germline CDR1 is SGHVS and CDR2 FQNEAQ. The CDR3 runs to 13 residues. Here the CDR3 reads CASSLGRDQPQHF. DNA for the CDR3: TGTGCCAGCAGCTTAGGCAGGGATCAGCCCCAGCATTTT.

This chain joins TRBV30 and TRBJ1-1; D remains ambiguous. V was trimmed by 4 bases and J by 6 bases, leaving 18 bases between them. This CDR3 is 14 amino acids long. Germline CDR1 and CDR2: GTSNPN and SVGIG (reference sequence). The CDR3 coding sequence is TGTGCCTGGATCCCTAGAGGGATTGGCTCTGAAGCTTTCTTT. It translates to CAWIPRGIGSEAFF.

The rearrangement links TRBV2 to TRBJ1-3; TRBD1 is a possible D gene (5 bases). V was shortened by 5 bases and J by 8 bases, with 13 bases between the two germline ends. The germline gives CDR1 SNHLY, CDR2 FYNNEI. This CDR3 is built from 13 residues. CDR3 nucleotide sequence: TGTGCCAGCAGTTTCGGGGGAGGGGACACCATATATTTT. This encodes CASSFGGGDTIYF.

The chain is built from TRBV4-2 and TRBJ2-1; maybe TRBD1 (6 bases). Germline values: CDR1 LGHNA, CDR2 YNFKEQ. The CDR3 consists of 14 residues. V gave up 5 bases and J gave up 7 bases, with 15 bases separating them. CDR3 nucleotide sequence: TGTGCCAGCAGCGCTCTAAACAGGGTTAATGAGCAGTTCTTC. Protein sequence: CASSALNRVNEQFF.

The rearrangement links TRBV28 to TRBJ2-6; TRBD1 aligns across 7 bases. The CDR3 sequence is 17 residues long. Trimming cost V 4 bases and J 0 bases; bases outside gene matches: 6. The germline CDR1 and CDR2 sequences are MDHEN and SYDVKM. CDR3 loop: CASSSRTGPSGANVLTF. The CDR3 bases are TGTGCCAGCAGTTCCCGGACAGGACCCTCTGGGGCCAACGTCCTGACTTTC.

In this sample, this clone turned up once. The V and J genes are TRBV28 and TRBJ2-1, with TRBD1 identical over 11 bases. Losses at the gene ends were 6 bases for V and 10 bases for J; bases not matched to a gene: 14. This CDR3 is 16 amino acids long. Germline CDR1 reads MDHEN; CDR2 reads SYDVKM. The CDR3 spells CASRYAHRDRGYEQFF. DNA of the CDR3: TGTGCCAGCAGGTACGCCCATCGGGACAGGGGGTACGAGCAGTTCTTC.

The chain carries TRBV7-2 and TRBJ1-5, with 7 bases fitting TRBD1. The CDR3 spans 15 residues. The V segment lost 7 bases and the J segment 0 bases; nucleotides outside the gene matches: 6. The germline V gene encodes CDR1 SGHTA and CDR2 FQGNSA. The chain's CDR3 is CASTSGTVSNQPQHF. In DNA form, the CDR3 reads TGTGCCAGCACCTCGGGGACAGTTAGCAATCAGCCCCAGCATTTT.